The rows below give T cell receptor beta chains drawn from one sample of a study of OX40 agonist ivuxolimab in advanced cancers. TCRdb's copy holds only in-frame clones and misses some; the assay was immunoSEQ multiplex PCR. The sample has roughly 74,000 clones, 84% seen once. Source: CD4+ or CD8+ T cells sorted from blood, taken in a trial of the OX40 agonist ivuxolimab. Receptors originate from an adult with an advanced solid tumor such as melanoma, head and neck, liver or kidney cancer. Each CDR3 is given with its conserved first and last residue. Each record gives: J gene, V gene, D gene, clone size, CDR3 DNA, CDR3 protein. The D gene is left open where the match is weak. The listing skips clone size in some rows; elsewhere it reads once, few, many or a size class.

>TRBJ1-6|TRBV5-1|TRBD1|NA
TGCGCCAGCAGTCCCGGGACAGTGGGTTCACCCCTCCACTTT
CASSPGTVGSPLHF
>TRBJ2-7|TRBV7-6|NA|NA
TGTGCCAGCAGCCCCGGGACGTCGAGCTCCTACGAGCAGTACTTC
CASSPGTSSSYEQYF
>TRBJ2-1|TRBV4-3|TRBD1|NA
TGCGCCAGCAGCCAAGACCCGTCGGGACAGGGGGCAGATGAGCAGTTCTTC
CASSQDPSGQGADEQFF
>TRBJ2-3|TRBV9|NA|NA
TGTGCCAGCAGCGTGAACCTCGCGGCAGATACGCAGTATTTT
CASSVNLAADTQYF
>TRBJ2-1|TRBV5-1|NA|NA
TGCGCCAGCAGCTTGGCCCCGGGCAGCTCCTACAATGAGCAGTTCTTC
CASSLAPGSSYNEQFF
>TRBJ2-3|TRBV7-2|NA|NA
TGTGCCAGCAGCGGAACGAGAGGGTCCAGAGCGCAGTATTTT
CASSGTRGSRAQYF
>TRBJ1-2|TRBV27|TRBD1|NA
TGTGCCAGCAGTGCCGACAGGGGGCTGAGCTACACCTTC
CASSADRGLSYTF
>TRBJ2-7|TRBV18|TRBD1|NA
TGTGCCAGCTCACCATACAGGGGGCCCGAGCAGTACTTC
CASSPYRGPEQYF
>TRBJ2-5|TRBV4-3|NA|NA
TGCGCCAGCAGCTCATCAGGGAAAGAGACCCAGTACTTC
CASSSSGKETQYF
>TRBJ2-5|TRBV4-3|TRBD2|NA
TGCGCCAGCAGCCAGGGTACTAGCGGGCCCCCCCAAGAGACCCAGTACTTC
CASSQGTSGPPQETQYF
>TRBJ1-1|TRBV6-4|NA|few
TGTGCCAGCAGTGTATCCCTGAACACTGAAGCTTTCTTT
CASSVSLNTEAFF
>TRBJ2-5|TRBV7-7|TRBD1|NA
TGTGCCAGCAGTCCACAGGGGGCAGGGGAGACCCAGTACTTC
CASSPQGAGETQYF
>TRBJ1-1|TRBV6-6|TRBD1|few
TGTGCCAGCAGGTCCAGGGGGCTGAACACTGAAGCTTTCTTT
CASRSRGLNTEAFF
>TRBJ2-1|TRBV9|NA|once
TGTGCCAGCAGCGTAACTGACAATGAGCAGTTCTTC
CASSVTDNEQFF
>TRBJ1-5|TRBV6-6|NA|NA
TGTGCCAGCAGGACCGAAGGACAGCCCCAGCATTTT
CASRTEGQPQHF
>TRBJ2-7|TRBV28|TRBD2|NA
TGTGCCAGCAGTTCCGCGGGGGGGGGCTCCTACGAGCAGTACTTC
CASSSAGGGSYEQYF
>TRBJ1-1|TRBV6-5|NA|medium-sized
TGTGCCAGCAGTTACTACGCAGGGGTGGCTGAAGCTTTCTTT
CASSYYAGVAEAFF
>TRBJ2-7|TRBV5-6|TRBD1|NA
TGTGCCAGCCGACTGATGGGGACAGGGCGCTACGAGCAGTACTTC
CASRLMGTGRYEQYF
>TRBJ2-1|TRBV5-4|NA|NA
TGTGCCAGCAGCCCCGGCGGGCGTTGGAATGAGCAGTTCTTC
CASSPGGRWNEQFF
>TRBJ2-5|TRBV6-5|NA|NA
TGTGCCAGCAGTATTCCGGGGACCCAGTACTTC
CASSIPGTQYF
>TRBJ2-1|TRBV10-1|TRBD2|NA
TGCGCCAGCAGTGACCGGACTAGCGGGACCAATGAGCAGTTCTTC
CASSDRTSGTNEQFF
>TRBJ2-3|TRBV5-1|TRBD1|NA
TGCGCCAGCAGCCCTGGACAGGGGTTCACAGATACGCAGTATTTT
CASSPGQGFTDTQYF
>TRBJ2-5|TRBV19|TRBD2|once
TGTGCCAGTAGCCAACCGGGACTAGCAGGTCCCCAGTACTTC
CASSQPGLAGPQYF
>TRBJ2-1|TRBV7-2|NA|NA
TGTGCCAGCAGCTTTTCTCCGTACAATGAGCAGTTCTTC
CASSFSPYNEQFF
>TRBJ2-7|TRBV29-1|TRBD1|NA
TGCAGCGTTGGGACAGGGAGGTACGAGCAGTACTTC
CSVGTGRYEQYF
>TRBJ2-7|TRBV6-6|NA|NA
TGTGCCAGCAGTTACCGGGCCAGTCGTCTCTCCTACGAGCAGTACTTC
CASSYRASRLSYEQYF